A selection of T cell receptor beta chains follows, all from one sample in a study of OX40 agonist ivuxolimab in advanced cancers. The assay was immunoSEQ multiplex PCR, and TCRdb's table has in-frame clones only and misses some. The sample consists of about 70,000 clones, about 91% of them appearing once. Specimen: CD4+ or CD8+ T cells sorted from blood, collected in a trial of the OX40 agonist ivuxolimab. These receptors all stem from an adult with an advanced solid tumor such as melanoma, head and neck, liver or kidney cancer. CDR3s leave out the opening cysteine and the closing phenylalanine or tryptophan. Each record gives: clone size, V gene, J gene, CDR3 protein. For some rows the clone size is stated as once, few or many, or as a class when expanded; others skip it.

>.|TRBV2|TRBJ2-3
ASTLLAQTAQY
>.|TRBV7-2|TRBJ1-2
ASSLDIINRDGYT
>few|TRBV28|TRBJ2-7
ASSFLGGQAAYEQY
>.|TRBV28|TRBJ1-1
ASSLSSNTEAF
>once|TRBV18|TRBJ2-2
ASSGPKGTGELF
>.|TRBV18|TRBJ1-4
ASSPRDREKLF
>few|TRBV5-1|TRBJ1-1
ASSLEGQLNTEAF
>few|TRBV6-5|TRBJ2-7
ASSYSFREQY
>.|TRBV7-2|TRBJ2-6
ASSLAGTGANVLT
>.|TRBV9|TRBJ2-2
ASSLTGGTGELF
>.|TRBV10-2|TRBJ1-2
ASSEIGGFGGYT
>.|TRBV4-1|TRBJ2-5
ASSQLGLAGRGETQY
>.|TRBV5-1|TRBJ1-1
ASKGETEAF
>.|TRBV6-5|TRBJ2-1
ASSYTGQDYNEQF
>.|TRBV6-1|TRBJ2-2
ASSSLSGKGLF
>medium-sized|TRBV19|TRBJ2-2
ASKRFFANTGELF
>.|TRBV4-2|TRBJ2-2
ASSQEVVRQNTGELF
>.|TRBV5-8|TRBJ1-2
ASSTYRVPYGYT
>few|TRBV7-9|TRBJ2-5
ASSPRGKETQY
>.|TRBV5-1|TRBJ2-7
ASSLVGTGRHEQY
>.|TRBV5-6|TRBJ2-2
ASSLFTGELF
>.|TRBV5-1|TRBJ2-2
ASSVASGNTGELF